The rows below give T cell receptor beta chains drawn from one sample of a study of blood T cell repertoires in COVID-19. The data were produced by immunoSEQ multiplex PCR, yet TCRdb's version contains in-frame clones alone and is incomplete. The sample lists 65,000 to 70,000 clones, about 86% occurring once. Sequences were obtained from peripheral blood. These receptors all stem from a man aged 45 to 65 with acute or convalescent COVID-19. Each CDR3 is given with its conserved first and last residue. Each record gives: clone size, V gene, D gene, J gene, CDR3 protein, CDR3 DNA. A D gene is named only where the DNA matches it firmly. Only some rows state a clone size, as once, few, many or a class for expanded clones.

few,TRBV5-4,NA,TRBJ1-1,CASSLTPENTEAFF,TGTGCCAGCAGCTTGACTCCCGAGAACACTGAAGCTTTCTTT
NA,TRBV2,NA,TRBJ2-7,CASRTSPPYEQYF,TGTGCCAGCCGGACATCGCCACCCTACGAGCAGTACTTC
once,TRBV6-6,TRBD2,TRBJ2-7,CASRIPSGYEQYF,TGTGCCAGCCGAATCCCTAGCGGGTACGAGCAGTACTTC
NA,TRBV25-1,NA,TRBJ1-2,CASSERSDGYTF,TGTGCCAGCAGTGAACGCAGTGATGGCTACACCTTC
NA,TRBV12-3/TRBV12-4,TRBD1,TRBJ1-1,CASSLTEGQGAFF,TGTGCCAGCAGTTTGACGGAGGGACAGGGAGCTTTCTTT
NA,TRBV7-9,TRBD2,TRBJ2-7,CASSLASGGTFSLTYEQYF,TGTGCCAGCAGCTTAGCTAGCGGGGGGACTTTTTCTCTGACCTACGAGCAGTACTTC
NA,TRBV2,TRBD2,TRBJ2-1,CARGGTSGSEQFF,TGTGCCAGGGGGGGGACTAGCGGGAGTGAGCAGTTCTTC
NA,TRBV7-8,TRBD1,TRBJ1-2,CASSLASGTGNYGYTF,TGTGCCAGCAGCTTAGCATCCGGGACAGGGAACTATGGCTACACCTTC
NA,TRBV6-5,TRBD1,TRBJ1-2,CASSPGDSRTNWAF,TGTGCCAGCAGTCCTGGGGACAGTAGGACAAATTGGGCCTTC
NA,TRBV3-1/TRBV3-2,NA,TRBJ2-1,CASSQESRYSYNEQFF,TGTGCCAGCAGCCAAGAATCTCGCTACTCCTACAATGAGCAGTTCTTC
NA,TRBV6-5,TRBD1,TRBJ1-1,CASSYLGQANTEAFF,TGTGCCAGCAGTTACCTTGGACAGGCGAACACTGAAGCTTTCTTT
NA,TRBV30,TRBD1,TRBJ1-3,CAWIRQGSSGNTIYF,TGTGCCTGGATTAGACAGGGAAGCTCTGGAAACACCATATATTTT
NA,TRBV2,NA,TRBJ1-1,CASSEVPGKQAFF,TGTGCCAGCAGTGAAGTACCCGGGAAACAAGCTTTCTTT
once,TRBV11-2,NA,TRBJ2-2,CASSAILGVPTGELFF,TGTGCCAGCAGCGCCATACTAGGTGTGCCCACCGGGGAGCTGTTTTTT
once,TRBV12-3/TRBV12-4,NA,TRBJ1-5,CASQGLSFQPQHF,TGTGCCAGCCAGGGGTTGTCCTTTCAGCCCCAGCATTTT
NA,TRBV25-1,NA,TRBJ1-3,CASSWAGNTIYF,TGTGCCAGCAGTTGGGCCGGAAACACCATATATTTT